These 14 T cell receptor beta chains share one sample of origin, sequenced in a study of post-analysis software for immune sequencing data. Regarding the study as a whole: Patients had higher frequencies than controls of roughly five TRBV segments, including TRBV5-6, TRBV5-1 and TRBV20-1.

The TCR beta cDNA libraries carried unique molecular identifiers. TCRdb re-called the PCR reads with MiXCR, one entry per CDR3 protein. The repertoire holds hundreds of thousands of distinct CDR3 sequences, roughly two fifths seen once, with 1.7% in the top ten. These receptors' targets are unknown. Sequences were obtained from blood. The origin of the receptors is a girl aged 5 to 17 with multiple sclerosis.

The chain employs TRBV20-1 and TRBJ2-7; 7 bases line up with TRBD1. Looked up from germline, CDR1 is DFQATT and CDR2 is SNEGSKA (reference sequence). The CDR3 contains 12 residues. V shed 7 bases and J 1 base; nucleotides not matched to a gene: 4. Here the CDR3 DNA reads TGCAGTGTCCCGGACAGGTCCTACGAGCAGTACTTC. Residues: CSVPDRSYEQYF.

This clonotype appeared a few times. This chain links TRBV7-8 with TRBJ2-5; TRBD2 matches 7 bases. The closer fit of TRBJ2-7 to the DNA end suggests the J call may be wrong. This CDR3 is built from 15 residues. Germline assignment: CDR1 SGHVS and CDR2 FQNEAQ. In DNA form, the CDR3 reads TGTGCCAGCAGCTTACGGGGGGACTTGGGCTACGAGCAGTACTTC. It encodes CASSLRGDLGYEQYF.

V and J are TRBV5-1 and TRBJ2-3, with unresolved D. Germline CDR1 SGHRS, CDR2 YFSETQ. Between the trimmed V and J ends, which lost 0 bases and 1 base, there was a span of 15 bases. The CDR3 length is 17 residues. CDR3 in DNA: TGCGCCAGCAGCTTGGGGTCAAGTGCTGTGGGCACAGATACGCAGTATTTT. Protein sequence: CASSLGSSAVGTDTQYF.

This clonotype was picked up a small number of times. CDR3 nucleotide sequence: TGCGCCAGCAGTGAGGGGATCGCTAACTATGGCTACACCTTC. It yields the protein CASSEGIANYGYTF. This chain connects TRBV10-2 to TRBJ1-2; D is ambiguous. The CDR3 is 14 amino acids. Trimming removed 2 bases from V and 0 bases from J, with 7 bases in between. Germline loops: CDR1 WSHSY, CDR2 SAAADI.

DNA for the CDR3: TGTGCCAGCAGCTTAGATTTCCCTCACCCAGATACGCAGTATTTT. Translation: CASSLDFPHPDTQYF. The chain combines TRBV11-2 with TRBJ2-3; no clear D gene. CDR3 size: 15 residues. The V gene's germline CDR1 is SGHAT and CDR2 FQNNGV. The V end was cut by 0 bases, the J end by 4 bases, with 11 bases between.

This rearrangement joins TRBV20-1 to TRBJ2-1; tentative D call: TRBD2 (5 bases). The V gene's germline CDR1 is DFQATT and CDR2 SNEGSKA (reference sequence). V shed 4 bases and J shed 7 bases, with 17 bases lying between them. This CDR3 is 14 amino acids long. The CDR3 nucleotides read TGCAGTGCTATGAGCGAGAGGGCCTCAAATGAGCAGTTCTTC. Amino acid sequence: CSAMSERASNEQFF.

This clonotype appeared many times. The chain is built from TRBV24-1 and TRBJ1-2; TRBD1 matches at 10 bases. Germline CDR1 reads KGHDR; CDR2 reads SFDVKD. The CDR3 loop spans 13 amino acids. V was pared by 3 bases and J by 7 bases, with 1 base of the junction left unmatched. The CDR3 sequence: CATSDRQGAGYTF. The CDR3 DNA sequence: TGTGCCACCAGTGATCGACAGGGGGCTGGCTACACCTTC.

The rearrangement joins TRBV6-5 to TRBJ2-6; TRBD2 matches 9 bases. The CDR3 loop spans 18 amino acids. Trimming removed 2 bases from V and 0 bases from J; junction bases left unmatched: 5. Germline lookup yields CDR1 MNHEY and CDR2 SVGAGI. The CDR3 spells CASSYQRGAYSGANVLTF. The CDR3 bases are TGTGCCAGCAGTTACCAGCGGGGGGCCTACTCTGGGGCCAACGTCCTGACTTTC.

The chain has TRBV20-1 and TRBJ2-1, with TRBD2 matching over 8 bases. The DNA end lines up better with TRBJ2-7; the J call may be wrong. CDR3 length: 14 amino acids. Germline V gene data show CDR1 as DFQATT and CDR2 as SNEGSKA (reference sequence). CDR3: CSARYLGLVGEQYF. The DNA of the CDR3 is TGCAGTGCTAGATATCTGGGACTAGTGGGCGAGCAGTACTTC.

Details on this clonotype: At one boundary the junction diverges from the germline segment, which might be a read error. The rearrangement links TRBV7-9 to TRBJ2-1, with D maybe TRBD1 (6 bases). The CDR3 spans 14 residues. Looked up from germline, CDR1 is SEHNR and CDR2 is FQNEAQ (reference sequence). The chain's CDR3 is CASRTQGSYNGQFF. In DNA form, the CDR3 reads TGTGCCAGCAGGACTCAGGGGTCCTACAATGGGCAGTTCTTC.

V and J are TRBV2 and TRBJ2-4; D unresolved. CDR1 and CDR2 from the germline V gene are SNHLY and FYNNEI. Trimming took off 6 bases at V and 0 bases at J, with 9 bases between the two ends. This CDR3 has 14 residues. CDR3 in DNA: TGTGCCAGCAGGGCCGGAATAGCCAAAAACATTCAGTACTTC. This encodes CASRAGIAKNIQYF.

The V call is TRBV5-1, the J call TRBJ2-3, with D unclear. There are 16 residues in the CDR3. V was clipped by 0 bases and J by 0 bases, with 11 bases between them. Germline lookup yields CDR1 SGHRS and CDR2 YFSETQ. CDR3 sequence: CASSLASRSSTDTQYF. CDR3 sequence (DNA): TGCGCCAGCAGCTTGGCCTCGCGGTCTAGCACAGATACGCAGTATTTT.

The chain couples TRBV6-2 or TRBV6-3 to TRBJ2-6; D call uncertain. Trimming shortened V by 5 bases and J by 2 bases, and 7 bases separated the two germline ends. This CDR3 is 14 amino acids long. Looked up from germline, CDR1 is MNHEY and CDR2 is SVGEGT. CDR3 in DNA: TGTGCCAGCAGTGAATCTGCTGGGGCCAACGTCCTGACTTTC. Translation gives CASSESAGANVLTF.

Only a few counts were recorded for this clonotype. This rearrangement joins TRBV6-7 to TRBJ2-5; D possibly corresponds to TRBD2 (7 bases). TRBV6-7 is noted as an ORF with a role that remains uncertain. The CDR3 consists of 17 residues. The V end was cut by 4 bases, the J end by 1 base, with 19 bases between. The CDR3 region has the DNA TGTGCCAGCAGTTGCGTCCGTGAGGGGGGGGTCCAAGAGACCCAGTACTTC. It specifies CASSCVREGGVQETQYF.